A single T cell receptor beta chain is shown here with its context. Its antigen remains unknown. The donors were adults (healthy and HIV-negative) with no recent acute infections or vaccinations. Produced via immunoSEQ multiplex PCR; TCRdb's table is partial and in-frame only. The sample contains over a million clones, about 75% of which appear only once. This CDR3 has 17 amino acids. Trimming cost V 0 bases and J 2 bases, with 14 bases left between them. Germline assignment: CDR1 SGHAT and CDR2 FQNNGV. This entry is derived from a study of shared clonotypes between healthy human individuals. At the level of the study: CD4 naive cells filled three plates per donor, CD4 memory three, CD8 naive two and CD8 memory one.

Study findings and constraints: Non-shared clonotypes were found to have lower generation probabilities than the clonotypes that were shared by all four of the sorted-subset donors. Larger richness was generally estimated for naive than memory subsets.

The rearrangement joins TRBV11-2 to TRBJ1-3; maybe TRBD1 (5 bases). Input material: memory CD4+ T cells sorted from blood. Noted subset: CD45RA-negative fraction. The TCR originated in a man between 18 and 29 years old in good health. The CDR3 DNA reads TGTGCCAGCAGCTTAGAAGATACAGGCAGAGCTGGAAACACCATATATTTT. Protein sequence: CASSLEDTGRAGNTIYF.